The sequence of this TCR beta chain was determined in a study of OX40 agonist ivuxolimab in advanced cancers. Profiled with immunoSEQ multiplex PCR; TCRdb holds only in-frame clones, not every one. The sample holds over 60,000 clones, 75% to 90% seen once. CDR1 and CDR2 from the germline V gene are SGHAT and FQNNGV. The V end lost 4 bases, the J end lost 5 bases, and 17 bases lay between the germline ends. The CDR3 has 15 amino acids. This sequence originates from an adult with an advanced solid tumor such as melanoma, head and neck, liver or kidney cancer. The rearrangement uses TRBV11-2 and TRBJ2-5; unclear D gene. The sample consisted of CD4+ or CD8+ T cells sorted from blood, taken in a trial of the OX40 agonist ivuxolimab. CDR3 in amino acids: CASSYGSPPSETQYF. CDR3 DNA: TGTGCCAGCAGCTACGGTTCTCCCCCCTCGGAGACCCAGTACTTC.